One and the same sample provided the 8 T cell receptor beta chains below, sequenced in a study of blood T cells in healthy people across ages. A sample-barcoded 5' primer and a J-beta primer mix were used in a second PCR of about 6 to 12 cycles. TCRdb re-analysed the 5' RACE reads in MiXCR, keeping a single row per CDR3 protein. This sample has 800,000 to 1,300,000 distinct CDR3 sequences, with approximately 25% found just once. These same records also appear under a second study, on T cells of mothers and their children.

The sequenced material came from blood. All receptors derive from a girl between 2 and 10 years old in good health.

This chain links TRBV7-9 with TRBJ2-5; 8 nucleotides match TRBD2. With V trimmed by 5 bases and J by 0 bases, 11 bases remained unmatched. The CDR3 spans 17 residues. Per germline, CDR1 SEHNR and CDR2 FQNEAQ (reference sequence). The CDR3 bases are TGTGCCAGCAGCCTTCGGGGCGGGGGGCATCACCAAGAGACCCAGTACTTC. Translated: CASSLRGGGHHQETQYF.

This clonotype has only a few counts. This chain uses TRBV13 with TRBJ2-1; TRBD2 matches 10 bases. The DNA end favors TRBJ2-7, so the J call may be wrong. The CDR3 spans 14 residues. Germline CDR1 PRHDT, CDR2 FYEKMQ (reference sequence). The CDR3 region is CASKRAGGLYEQYF. In nucleotides, the CDR3 is TGTGCCAGCAAACGAGCGGGGGGGCTATACGAGCAGTACTTC.

To note about this clonotype: Mismatch with germline at one junction end may stem from a read error. The chain employs TRBV7-9 and TRBJ1-1; D possibly corresponds to TRBD1 (5 bases). This CDR3 region has 12 residues. Germline lookup yields CDR1 SEHNR and CDR2 FQNEAQ (reference sequence). CDR3 DNA: TGTGCCAGCAGCTTAGCGCAGGGTGAAGTTTTCTTT. Its protein is CASSLAQGEVFF.

This chain connects TRBV12-3 or TRBV12-4 to TRBJ1-2; D call uncertain. This CDR3 spans 14 amino acids. Deletions cut 5 bases from V and 10 bases from J, with 20 bases between. The CDR3 bases are TGTGCCAGCAGTCCCCTTAATGGGCCCGGGTACTACACCTTC. It is translated as CASSPLNGPGYYTF.

At least ten counts were recorded for this clonotype. The gene calls are TRBV9 and TRBJ2-5; D perhaps matches TRBD1 (5 bases). Germline CDR1 reads SGDLS; CDR2 reads YYNGEE. The V end lost 3 bases, the J end lost 2 bases, and 8 bases lay between the germline ends. The CDR3 runs 13 residues. The CDR3: CASSEGQQETQYF. The CDR3 DNA follows: TGTGCCAGCAGCGAGGGGCAGCAAGAGACCCAGTACTTC.

This clonotype has just a few counts. This rearrangement joins TRBV27 to TRBJ2-7; D might be TRBD1 or TRBD2, each matching 6 bases. V lost 2 bases, J lost 12 bases, and 17 bases lay in between. The CDR3 is 13 amino acids. The germline V gene encodes CDR1 MNHEY and CDR2 SMNVEV (reference sequence). This chain's CDR3 is CASSLTPEGGAYF. The CDR3 coding sequence is TGTGCCAGCAGTTTAACCCCTGAGGGGGGAGCGTACTTC.

The genes are TRBV19 and TRBJ2-5; no clear D. Germline CDR1 and CDR2: LNHDA and SQIVND (reference sequence). This CDR3 has 14 amino acids. V was shortened by 5 bases and J by 1 base, with 11 bases between the two germline ends. CDR3 bases: TGTGCCAGTAGTTCGAAAGGGCCCCAAGAGACCCAGTACTTC. Residues: CASSSKGPQETQYF.

This chain links TRBV13 with TRBJ2-7; maybe TRBD1 (5 bases). V lost 1 base and J lost 3, with 13 bases in between. Germline loops: CDR1 PRHDT, CDR2 FYEKMQ (reference sequence). The CDR3 consists of 15 residues. The CDR3: CASSLASDIYYEQYF. In DNA, the CDR3 is TGTGCCAGCAGCTTAGCGTCGGACATTTACTACGAGCAGTACTTC.